This TCR beta chain is drawn from a study of T-cell reconstitution after alpha-beta-depleted transplantation in children. J gave up 2 bases and V 5 bases, and 10 bases lay outside the gene matches. Germline V lookup: CDR1 DFQATT, CDR2 SNEGSKA (reference sequence). The CDR3 runs to 15 residues. Study-level results: Elevated TCRbeta diversity at day 60 was traced, in some patients, to surviving recipient T cells and thymic progenitors. Hyperexpanded clones declined; after one year, newly produced T cells mostly supplied diversity.

This clonotype was found many times. What it binds is unknown. Preparation of the TCRbeta library used unique molecular identifiers. TCRdb re-derived calls from the PCR reads in MiXCR, one entry per CDR3 protein. The data contain about 440,000 distinct CDR3 sequences, around two fifths of them singletons. The sequences come from PBMCs, collected before TCRalphabeta/CD19-depleted stem cell transplant. The origin of this receptor is a girl aged 2 to 10 with aplastic anemia, due to receive a stem cell transplant. The chain has TRBV20-1 and TRBJ1-2; 8 nucleotides align to TRBD1. The chain's CDR3 is CSAPSGQGGNYGYTF. In DNA, the CDR3 is TGCAGTGCTCCCTCCGGACAGGGAGGGAACTATGGCTACACCTTC.